A single sample gave rise to the 14 T cell receptor beta chains below, sequenced in a study of T cells in Graves' hyperthyroidism and ophthalmopathy. What was amplified from RNA transcripts were TCR beta CDR3 regions. RT-PCR in the first round (using the HTBI primer set) targeted the TCR CDR3. Using its own MiXCR run on the multiplex PCR reads, TCRdb lists one record per CDR3 protein. The sample includes a few hundred thousand distinct CDR3 sequences, approximately 14% seen only once; the top ten take 7.3%. The sample comprised blood. The receptor set was obtained from a woman in her 30s with Graves' hyperthyroidism.

The sample holds many counts of this clonotype. The chain joins TRBV10-3 to TRBJ2-5; no reliable D call. CDR1 and CDR2 from the germline V gene are ENHRY and SYGVKD. This CDR3 comprises 13 residues. V was pared by 4 bases and J by 5 bases, with 11 bases between. CDR3 sequence (DNA): TGTGCCATCAGTGCTAAGGGCTGGGAGACCCAGTACTTC. Amino acid sequence: CAISAKGWETQYF.

This clonotype was counted at least ten times. The chain has TRBV6-1 and TRBJ2-7; the match to TRBD1 covers 7 bases. There are 14 residues in the CDR3. The trim removed 4 bases at V and 6 bases at J, leaving 9 bases unmatched. Germline V gene lookup returns CDR1 MNHNS and CDR2 SASEGT. CDR3 residues: CASSVVEGAPEQYF. As DNA, the CDR3 is TGTGCCAGCAGTGTTGTTGAGGGGGCGCCCGAGCAGTACTTC.

The chain combines TRBV18 with TRBJ1-5; TRBD1 matches at 9 bases. Trimming cost V 3 bases and J 1 base; bases outside gene matches: 7. The CDR3 totals 17 residues. Germline-derived CDR1 and CDR2 are KGHSH and LQKENI. This CDR3 is CASSPPGQGGSNQPQHF. The CDR3 DNA follows: TGTGCCAGCTCACCGCCGGGACAGGGAGGGAGCAATCAGCCCCAGCATTTT.

The chain carries TRBV7-2 and TRBJ2-1; 7 bases fit TRBD2. The CDR3 totals 16 residues. The V and J ends lost 0 bases and 3 bases, in that order; junction bases with no gene match: 5. Germline lookup yields CDR1 SGHTA and CDR2 FQGNSA. The CDR3 sequence: CASSLAGAGDYNEQFF. DNA of the CDR3: TGTGCCAGCAGCTTAGCAGGGGCGGGAGACTACAATGAGCAGTTCTTC. Complete variable domain (other parts from reference TRBV7-2 and TRBJ2-1): GAGVSQSPSNKVTEKGKDVELRCDPISGHTALYWYRQSLGQGLEFLIYFQGNSAPDKSGLPSDRFSAERTGGSVSTLTIQRTQQEDSAVYLCASSLAGAGDYNEQFFGPGTRLTVL.

The J gene is TRBJ2-2, the V gene TRBV5-1; 8 nucleotides align to TRBD2. The germline V gene has CDR1 SGHRS and CDR2 YFSETQ. The V and J ends lost 4 bases and 4 bases, in that order; junction bases with no gene match: 9. The CDR3 contains 16 residues. The CDR3 region has the DNA TGCGCCAGCAGCCGTGCCGAGACTAGCGCCACCGGGGAGCTGTTTTTT. It codes for CASSRAETSATGELFF.

The chain links TRBV11-1 to TRBJ2-2, with D maybe TRBD2 (6 bases). Germline lookup yields CDR1 SGHAT and CDR2 FQDESV (reference sequence). The CDR3 has 18 amino acids. Trimming shortened V by 3 bases and J by 0 bases, and 17 bases separated the two germline ends. The CDR3 nucleotides are TGTGCCAGCAGCTTCCCAAACTCGCGGGGCGCGAACACCGGGGAGCTGTTTTTT. It translates to CASSFPNSRGANTGELFF.

This clonotype has a count of ten or more. V gene TRBV30 combines with J gene TRBJ1-5; TRBD1 is a possible D gene (6 bases). V was clipped by 0 bases and J by 4 bases, with 7 bases between them. The CDR3 is made up of 13 amino acids. The germline V gene has CDR1 GTSNPN and CDR2 SVGIG (reference sequence). CDR3 nucleotide sequence: TGTGCCTGGAGTGTAAGGGGGAATCAGCCCCAGCATTTT. Translating it yields CAWSVRGNQPQHF.

This clonotype occurred many times. V gene TRBV3-1 combines with J gene TRBJ1-1; TRBD1 agrees at 8 bases. Losses at the gene ends were 4 bases for V and 5 bases for J; bases not matched to a gene: 9. Germline lookup yields CDR1 LGHDT and CDR2 YNNKEL (reference sequence). The CDR3 contains 15 residues. CDR3 sequence: CASSLPGQGGTEAFF. The DNA for the CDR3 is TGTGCCAGCAGCCTCCCAGGACAGGGTGGGACTGAAGCTTTCTTT.

This clonotype was recorded at least ten times. This rearrangement joins TRBV7-3 to TRBJ2-1; 7 bases agree with TRBD2. The junction had 13 bases not matched to a gene; V was cut back by 6 bases and J by 2 bases. The CDR3 runs 17 residues. Germline lookup yields CDR1 SGHTA and CDR2 FQGTGA. The CDR3 sequence: CASRLRFLAGAYNEQFF. Here the CDR3 DNA reads TGTGCCAGCAGGCTCCGTTTTTTGGCGGGAGCCTACAATGAGCAGTTCTTC.

This clonotype appeared a few times. The V gene is TRBV19, the J gene TRBJ1-5; 9 bases map to TRBD1. J gave up 4 bases and V 4 bases, and 8 bases lay outside the gene matches. CDR3 size: 16 residues. Germline V gives CDR1 LNHDA, CDR2 SQIVND (reference sequence). This CDR3 is CASSNRNGQGNQPQHF. The DNA of the CDR3 is TGTGCCAGTAGTAATCGTAATGGACAGGGGAATCAGCCCCAGCATTTT.

This clonotype was seen a few times. Relative to the germline gene, one junction end is altered; a read error may explain this. The chain has TRBV20-1 and TRBJ2-5; 10 bases agree with TRBD2. CDR1 and CDR2 from the germline V gene are DFQATT and SNEGSKA (reference sequence). The CDR3 sequence is 14 residues long. The CDR3 region has the DNA TGCAGTGCTGGACTAGCGGAAAACCAAGAGGCCCAGTACTTC. Translating gives CSAGLAENQEAQYF.

This clonotype has at least ten counts. The genes are TRBV3-1 and TRBJ1-1; possibly TRBD1 for D (6 bases). From germline, CDR1 is LGHDT and CDR2 YNNKEL (reference sequence). V was trimmed by 8 bases and J by 4 bases, leaving 17 bases between them. The CDR3 totals 14 residues. CDR3 DNA: TGTGCCAGCGTTAAGGACAGAGGGGGCACTGAAGCTTTCTTT. Translating gives CASVKDRGGTEAFF.

This sequence joins TRBV29-1 and TRBJ1-3; the D gene is possibly TRBD1 (5 bases). CDR1 and CDR2 from the germline V gene are SQVTM and ANQGSEA. Trimming left V 6 bases short and J 4 bases short, with 13 bases between. This CDR3 has 13 residues. CDR3 coding DNA: TGCAGCGTGGCCCCGGGGGTAGGAAACACCATATATTTT. Its protein is CSVAPGVGNTIYF.

This clonotype has more than one count but fewer than ten. The rearrangement links TRBV27 to TRBJ2-2, with 7 positions matching TRBD1. Trimming removed 5 bases from V and 8 bases from J; junction bases left unmatched: 11. The CDR3 covers 15 residues. Looked up from germline, CDR1 is MNHEY and CDR2 is SMNVEV (reference sequence). This CDR3 reads CASSPWTGEVGELFF. CDR3 DNA: TGTGCCAGCAGTCCCTGGACAGGTGAAGTAGGGGAGCTGTTTTTT.